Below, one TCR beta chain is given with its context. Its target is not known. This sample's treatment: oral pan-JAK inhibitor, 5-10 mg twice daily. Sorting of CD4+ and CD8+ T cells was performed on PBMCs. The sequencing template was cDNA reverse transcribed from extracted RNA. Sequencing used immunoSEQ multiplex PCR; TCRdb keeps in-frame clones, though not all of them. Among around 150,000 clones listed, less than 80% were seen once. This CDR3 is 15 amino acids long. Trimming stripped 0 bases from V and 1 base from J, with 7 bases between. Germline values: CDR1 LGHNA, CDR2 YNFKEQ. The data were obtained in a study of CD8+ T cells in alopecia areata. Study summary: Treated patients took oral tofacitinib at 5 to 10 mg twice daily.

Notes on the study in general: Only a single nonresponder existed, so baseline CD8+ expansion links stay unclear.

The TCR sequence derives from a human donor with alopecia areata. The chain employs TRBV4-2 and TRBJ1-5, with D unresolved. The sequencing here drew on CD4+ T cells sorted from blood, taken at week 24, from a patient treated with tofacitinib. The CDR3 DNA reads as TGTGCCAGCAGCCAAGATTGGCAGAGCAATCAGCCCCAGCATTTT. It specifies CASSQDWQSNQPQHF.